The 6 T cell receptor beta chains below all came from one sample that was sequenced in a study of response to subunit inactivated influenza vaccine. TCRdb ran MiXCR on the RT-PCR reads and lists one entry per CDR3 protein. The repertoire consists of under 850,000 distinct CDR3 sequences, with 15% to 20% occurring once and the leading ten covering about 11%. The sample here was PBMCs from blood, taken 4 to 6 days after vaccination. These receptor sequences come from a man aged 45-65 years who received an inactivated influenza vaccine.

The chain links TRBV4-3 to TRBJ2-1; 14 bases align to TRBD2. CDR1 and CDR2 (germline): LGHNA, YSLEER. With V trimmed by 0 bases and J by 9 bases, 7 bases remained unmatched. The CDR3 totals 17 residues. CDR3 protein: CASSQEGLAGGPSEQFF. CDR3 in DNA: TGCGCCAGCAGCCAAGAAGGACTAGCGGGGGGTCCTTCTGAGCAGTTCTTC.

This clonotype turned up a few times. The CDR3 bases are TGTGCCAGCAGTTTTACGGGGCGGCTGGAGACCCAGTACTTC. Translation gives CASSFTGRLETQYF. The rearrangement links TRBV12-3 or TRBV12-4 to TRBJ2-5; D is tentatively TRBD1 or TRBD2 (5 bases each). The V end lost 3 bases, the J end lost 5 bases, and 13 bases lay between the germline ends. The CDR3 loop spans 14 amino acids.

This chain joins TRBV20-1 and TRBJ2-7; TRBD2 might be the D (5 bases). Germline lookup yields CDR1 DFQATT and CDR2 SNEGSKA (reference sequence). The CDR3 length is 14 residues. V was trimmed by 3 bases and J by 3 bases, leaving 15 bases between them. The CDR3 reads CSASSSSGHYEQYF. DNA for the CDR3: TGCAGTGCTAGCTCTTCCAGCGGCCACTACGAGCAGTACTTC.

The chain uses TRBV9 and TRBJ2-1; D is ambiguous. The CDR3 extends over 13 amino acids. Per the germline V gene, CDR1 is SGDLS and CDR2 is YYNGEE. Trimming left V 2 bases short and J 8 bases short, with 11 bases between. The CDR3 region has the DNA TGTGCCAGCAGCGTGGTTAGCTCCGATGAGCAGTTCTTC. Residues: CASSVVSSDEQFF.

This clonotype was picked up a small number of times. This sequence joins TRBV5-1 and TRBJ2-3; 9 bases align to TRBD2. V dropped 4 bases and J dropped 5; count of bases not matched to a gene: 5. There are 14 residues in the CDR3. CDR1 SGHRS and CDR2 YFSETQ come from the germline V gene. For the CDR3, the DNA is TGCGCCAGCAGCCAGCGGGGGGCGGGAGATACGCAGTATTTT. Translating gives CASSQRGAGDTQYF.

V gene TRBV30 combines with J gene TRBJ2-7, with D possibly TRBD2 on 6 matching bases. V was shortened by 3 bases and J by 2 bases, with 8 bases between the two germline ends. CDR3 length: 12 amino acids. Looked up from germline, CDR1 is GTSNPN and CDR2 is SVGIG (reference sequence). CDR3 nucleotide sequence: TGTGCCTGGAGCGGCGGGGCCTACGAGCAGTACTTC. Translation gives CAWSGGAYEQYF.